The clone carrying this T cell receptor (beta chain) was counted a few times. Its specificity is unknown. The data originate from a study of shared clonotypes between healthy human individuals. Background on the study: The donors, two women and a few men, were aged 18 to 49. The plates for each donor numbered three CD4 naive, three CD4 memory, two CD8 naive and one CD8 memory.

Notes on the study in general: Around 5% of naive CD4 clonotypes were shared across several donors.

This CDR3 is 16 amino acids long. Trimming took 2 bases from V and 1 from J, leaving 15 bases between them. Germline-derived CDR1 and CDR2 are SGHRS and YFSETQ. Assay used: immunoSEQ multiplex PCR; TCRdb lists only in-frame clones, some missing. The sample lists 2 million to 3 million clones; around 90% were seen once. Sequenced sample: naive CD4+ T cells sorted from blood. The subset denotes: CD45RA+ positively selected. The receptor was isolated from a man aged 18 to 29 in good health. The gene calls are TRBV5-1 and TRBJ1-1; no firm D call. CDR3 amino acids: CASSLTGYLWNTEAFF. The DNA of the CDR3 is TGCGCCAGCAGCTTAACGGGATACTTGTGGAACACTGAAGCTTTCTTT.